The 10 T cell receptor beta chains below come from one sample, sequenced in a study of T cell repertoires in cytomegalovirus infection (dated by TCRdb to the late 2010s). TCRdb records Illumina HiSeq 1500 as the sequencer. TCRdb redid the processing of the public reads, applying fastp at Q25 and MiXCR, and retained in-frame beta chains. One record per CDR3 amino acid sequence lists the most common genes and DNA. Here the sample has fewer than 350,000 distinct CDR3 sequences; approximately 9.5% occur a single time. The ten largest make up 3.5% to 4.5% of the sample. Sequencing used PBMCs. These receptors came from a human donor in good health (CMV status not recorded). Some clones in this sample may be carry-over from other donors' samples.

The chain has TRBV6-1 and TRBJ1-1; tentative D call: TRBD1 (5 bases). V was pared by 7 bases and J by 5 bases, with 17 bases between. The CDR3 is made up of 14 amino acids. Germline V gene data show CDR1 as MNHNS and CDR2 as SASEGT. CDR3 amino acids: CASTLRAGWTEAFF. DNA for the CDR3: TGTGCCAGCACCCTCCGGGCAGGGTGGACTGAAGCTTTCTTT.

The CDR3 protein is CASSPQRGDEQFF. The CDR3 nucleotides read TGTGCCAGCTCACCTCAGAGGGGCGATGAGCAGTTCTTC. This chain links TRBV18 with TRBJ2-1; TRBD1 or TRBD2 may be the D gene (5 bases each). V was shortened by 3 bases and J by 8 bases, with 11 bases between the two germline ends. The CDR3 is 13 residues long. CDR1 KGHSH and CDR2 LQKENI come from the germline V gene.

This clonotype has ten or more counts. The gene calls are TRBV7-2 and TRBJ1-3; tentative D call: TRBD1 (6 bases). Trimming stripped 5 bases from V and 0 bases from J, with 14 bases between. CDR1 SGHTA and CDR2 FQGNSA come from the germline V gene. There are 16 residues in the CDR3. CDR3 in DNA: TGTGCCAGCAGCCCAGGGGACGCTCACTCTGGAAACACCATATATTTT. Its translation is CASSPGDAHSGNTIYF.

The table lists this clonotype with many counts. The rearrangement links TRBV7-3 to TRBJ2-1, with 9 nucleotides matching TRBD2. Germline loops: CDR1 SGHTA, CDR2 FQGTGA. J gave up 5 bases and V 4 bases, and 9 bases lay outside the gene matches. This CDR3 is 16 amino acids long. The CDR3 sequence is CASSYWGGGADNEQFF. In DNA, the CDR3 is TGTGCCAGCAGCTATTGGGGCGGGGGGGCAGACAATGAGCAGTTCTTC.

In its sample, this clonotype was seen a few times. As DNA, the CDR3 is TGTGCCAGCAGCCCTGGGGGGTCACATGGCTACACCTTC. The encoded protein is CASSPGGSHGYTF. This chain connects TRBV7-2 to TRBJ1-2, with D perhaps TRBD1 (5 bases). Trimming took off 5 bases at V and 6 bases at J, with 13 bases between the two ends. CDR3 size: 13 residues. Germline values: CDR1 SGHTA, CDR2 FQGNSA.

This clonotype was observed at least ten times. V is TRBV28 and J is TRBJ2-1; a possible D gene is TRBD2 (6 bases). Germline values: CDR1 MDHEN, CDR2 SYDVKM. This CDR3 comprises 17 residues. Trimming removed 11 bases at V and 4 bases at J, with 27 bases between. This CDR3 is CASRAGLGLRGYNEQFF. The CDR3 nucleotides are TGTGCCTCACGGGCGGGGCTAGGACTCCGGGGGTACAATGAGCAGTTCTTC.

Many counts were recorded for this clonotype. The chain is built from TRBV19 and TRBJ2-1, with 9 bases identical to TRBD2. With 1 base clipped from V and 6 bases from J, the junction kept 4 bases outside the gene matches. From germline, CDR1 is LNHDA and CDR2 SQIVND (reference sequence). There are 15 residues in the CDR3. The CDR3 sequence: CASSIGGGGSNEQFF. The CDR3 DNA is TGTGCCAGTAGTATAGGCGGGGGGGGGAGCAATGAGCAGTTCTTC.

This clonotype was seen more than once but under ten times. The junction and the germline gene differ at one end; a read error may be behind it. The V call is TRBV7-9, the J call TRBJ2-2; TRBD2 might be the D (7 bases). The CDR3 covers 15 residues. Germline CDR1 and CDR2: SEHNR and FQNEAQ (reference sequence). This CDR3 is CTSSLVAGAAGELFF. The CDR3 bases are TGTACCAGCAGCTTAGTTGCGGGGGCGGCCGGGGAGCTGTTTTTT.

This clonotype showed up just a few times. The chain joins TRBV10-3 to TRBJ1-1; perhaps TRBD1 as D (5 bases). Looked up from germline, CDR1 is ENHRY and CDR2 is SYGVKD. V dropped 10 bases and J dropped 1 base, with 10 bases sitting between them. The CDR3 length is 12 residues. The CDR3 reads CATQGTNTEAFF. The CDR3 bases are TGTGCCACTCAGGGAACGAACACTGAAGCTTTCTTT.

This clonotype was seen repeatedly, ten times or more. As DNA, the CDR3 is TGTGCCAGCACTCTCATTCGTGGGAACACTGAAGCTTTCTTT. Translated: CASTLIRGNTEAFF. V gene TRBV11-1 combines with J gene TRBJ1-1; no clear D. The V end lost 7 bases, the J end lost 1 base, and 13 bases lay between the germline ends. Germline loops: CDR1 SGHAT, CDR2 FQDESV (reference sequence). CDR3 size: 14 residues.